These 16 T cell receptor beta chains originate from one sample sequenced in a study of T cells in women clearing cervical HPV infection. Profiling relied on immunoSEQ multiplex PCR, and the TCRdb table lists in-frame clones only, not all of them. The listing contains 20,000 to 25,000 clones. The sample taken for sequencing was blood buffy coat. All receptors derive from a woman aged 18 to 75 with a cervical HPV16 infection that either progressed to CIN3+ or cleared (not recorded which).

Note on this clone: The CDR3 end lies 3 residues beyond the end of the read and is filled in from the germline J gene. V and J are TRBV29-1 and TRBJ2-7, with D possibly being TRBD2 (5 bases). This CDR3 has 13 residues. The V gene's germline CDR1 is SQVTM and CDR2 ANQGSEA. The ends were cut back, 4 bases at V and 3 bases at J, with 13 bases in the middle. The sequenced CDR3 bases are TGCAGCGTTGTTTATTCGACTAACTACGAG. This gives the protein CSVVYSTNYE. The full CDR3 protein reads CSVVYSTNYEQYF.

To note about this clone: The CDR3 end falls 3 residues outside the read, so it is completed with the germline J gene. The chain joins TRBV20-1 to TRBJ2-7; a possible D gene is TRBD2 (7 bases). V dropped 0 bases and J dropped 4 bases, with 22 bases sitting between them. The germline gives CDR1 DFQATT, CDR2 SNEGSKA (reference sequence). The CDR3 sequence is 17 residues long. The sequenced CDR3 bases are TGCAGTGCTAGAGAAGGGGGGGGTTGGAGGGAGTGGTACGAG. It translates to CSAREGGGWREWYE. The whole CDR3 region reads CSAREGGGWREWYEQYF.

In regard to this clone: Coverage ceases 3 residues before the CDR3 finishes, and the germline J gene fills in the end. The rearrangement links TRBV30 to TRBJ1-4; possibly TRBD1 for D (6 bases). The CDR3 spans 13 residues. Per germline, CDR1 GTSNPN and CDR2 SVGIG (reference sequence). V shed 6 bases and J shed 10 bases, with 18 bases lying between them. CDR3 sequence reads: CACSPQVRGKLFF. The sequenced part of the CDR3 DNA is TGTGCCTGTTCCCCACAAGTCAGGGGAAAA.

With respect to this clone: Read data end 3 residues before the CDR3 end; the end is taken from the germline J gene. The genes are TRBV5-6 and TRBJ2-7, with TRBD1 identical over 9 bases. J gave up 1 base and V 2 bases, and 1 base lay outside the gene matches. CDR3 length: 14 residues. Germline CDR1 and CDR2: SGHDT and YYEEEE. The sequenced part of the CDR3 DNA is TGTGCCAGCAGCTTACAGGGGGCTTCCTACGAG. Translated, it gives CASSLQGASYE. The entire CDR3 protein reads CASSLQGASYEQYF.

A word on this clone: The CDR3 is cut off 3 residues early in the read; its end comes from the germline J gene. The chain joins TRBV28 to TRBJ2-5; 8 nucleotides line up with TRBD1. Trimming took 6 bases from V and 4 from J; bases not matched to a gene: 10. Germline V gene lookup returns CDR1 MDHEN and CDR2 SYDVKM. The CDR3 spans 15 residues. This CDR3 is CASSLTAGGLETQYF. The part of the CDR3 DNA that was read is TGTGCCAGCAGCCTAACCGCAGGGGGCTTAGAGACC.

On this clone: The DNA ends 3 residues before the CDR3 does, and the rest of the CDR3 is filled in from the germline J gene. The chain carries TRBV7-9 and TRBJ2-7; 9 nucleotides agree with TRBD1. The V and J ends lost 4 bases and 5 bases, in that order; junction bases with no gene match: 6. The CDR3 has 14 amino acids. Germline CDR1 reads SEHNR; CDR2 reads FQNEAQ (reference sequence). The CDR3 bases that were read are TGTGCCAGCAGCTCCGGGACAGGGTCCCACGAG. Protein sequence: CASSSGTGSHE. The complete CDR3 reads CASSSGTGSHEQYF.

In the case of this clone: The read ends 3 residues shy of where the CDR3 ends; the end is completed using the germline J gene. The chain recombines TRBV19 with TRBJ2-4; D remains unclear. The CDR3 totals 14 residues. Per the germline V gene, CDR1 is LNHDA and CDR2 is SQIVND (reference sequence). This chain's CDR3 is CASSIAAVNYGQYF. The part of the CDR3 DNA that was read is TGTGCCAGTAGTATAGCGGCAGTTAACTATGGT.

About this clone itself: The sequenced fragment ends 3 residues before the CDR3 boundary, so the rest is inferred from the germline J gene. This sequence joins TRBV20-1 and TRBJ1-2; TRBD1 matches 8 bases. CDR1 and CDR2 (germline): DFQATT, SNEGSKA (reference sequence). This CDR3 is 13 amino acids long. After removal of 6 bases from V and 5 bases from J, the junction contained 8 bases not matched to a gene. CDR3 DNA, as far as it was read: TGCAGTGCGGCCCCTCAGGGGGCATATGGC. Its protein product is CSAAPQGAYG. The whole CDR3 sequence reads CSAAPQGAYGYTF.

With respect to this clone: Read coverage stops 3 residues before the CDR3 terminus; the germline J gene supplies the remainder. V usage is TRBV7-3 and J usage is TRBJ1-6; 8 bases agree with TRBD1. The germline gives CDR1 SGHTA, CDR2 FQGTGA. This CDR3 is built from 15 residues. V shed 1 base, J shed 5 bases, and the junction held 1 base outside the gene matches. The CDR3 reads CASSLKQGDNSPLHF. The sequenced part of the CDR3 DNA is TGTGCCAGCAGCTTAAAACAGGGGGATAATTCACCC.

A remark on this clone: The read stops 3 residues short of the end of the CDR3; the missing end is completed from the germline J gene. V usage is TRBV7-2 and J usage is TRBJ1-2; the D gene is possibly TRBD1 (6 bases). This CDR3 spans 12 amino acids. Trimming cost V 3 bases and J 5 bases, with 7 bases left between them. Germline assignment: CDR1 SGHTA and CDR2 FQGNSA. CDR3 bases read: TGTGCCAGCAGCTTTACAGGGTATGGC. It specifies CASSFTGYG. The full CDR3 sequence reads CASSFTGYGYTF.

A note on this clone: The read falls 3 residues short of the CDR3 end, and the missing part is taken from the germline J gene. The chain links TRBV2 to TRBJ1-2; D perhaps matches TRBD1 (5 bases). The CDR3 extends over 13 amino acids. Germline V gene sequence: CDR1 SNHLY, CDR2 FYNNEI. CDR3 region: CASSDAWGDGYTF. The part of the CDR3 DNA that was read is TGTGCCAGCAGTGACGCATGGGGGGACGGC. The full variable domain, rest sourced from reference TRBV2 and TRBJ1-2, is EPEVTQTPSHQVTQMGQEVILRCVPISNHLYFYWYRQILGQKVEFLVSFYNNEISEKSEIFDDQFSVERPDGSNFTLKIRSTKLEDSAMYFCASSDAWGDGYTFGSGTRLTVV.

Notes on this clone: Coverage ceases 3 residues before the CDR3 finishes, and the germline J gene fills in the end. This rearrangement joins TRBV18 to TRBJ2-1; D unclear. V dropped 2 bases and J dropped 0 bases, with 11 bases sitting between them. The V gene's germline CDR1 is KGHSH and CDR2 LQKENI. CDR3 length equals 16 residues. The CDR3 DNA, read in part, is TGTGCCAGCTCACCAAAGGGCACAAGCTCCTACAATGAG. Translation: CASSPKGTSSYNE. The entire CDR3 protein is CASSPKGTSSYNEQFF.

Turning to this clone: The CDR3 end is not reached by the read, which stops 3 residues before it; the germline J gene fills it in. The rearrangement uses TRBV30 and TRBJ2-7, with D perhaps TRBD1 (5 bases). Trimming took off 4 bases at V and 2 bases at J, with 9 bases between the two ends. Germline CDR1 and CDR2: GTSNPN and SVGIG (reference sequence). There are 12 residues in the CDR3. The CDR3 loop is CAWKLGAYEQYF. The part of the CDR3 DNA that was read is TGTGCCTGGAAGTTAGGGGCCTACGAG.

In the case of this clone: The read falls 3 residues short of the CDR3 end, and the missing part is taken from the germline J gene. V and J are TRBV11-3 and TRBJ2-3; 8 bases map to TRBD1. Germline loops: CDR1 SGHNT, CDR2 YENEEA. The CDR3 covers 12 residues. Trimming took 6 bases from V and 6 from J; bases not matched to a gene: 2. The CDR3 protein is CASSAGGDTQYF. Partial CDR3 DNA: TGTGCCAGCAGTGCAGGGGGCGATACG.

With respect to this clone: Read sequence stops 3 residues before the CDR3 end, and the germline J gene provides the missing end. This chain connects TRBV30 to TRBJ2-3, with 8 nucleotides matching TRBD2. Germline assignment: CDR1 GTSNPN and CDR2 SVGIG (reference sequence). Losses at the gene ends were 3 bases for V and 4 bases for J; bases not matched to a gene: 9. The CDR3 loop spans 15 amino acids. The CDR3 region is CAWSPPGGAPDTQYF. The CDR3 DNA, read in part, is TGTGCCTGGAGCCCTCCGGGAGGGGCCCCAGATACG.

Concerning this clone: The CDR3 end lies 3 residues beyond the end of the read and is filled in from the germline J gene. The genes are TRBV2 and TRBJ2-2, with D uncertain. This CDR3 is 15 amino acids long. Germline CDR1 and CDR2: SNHLY and FYNNEI. The sequenced part of the CDR3 DNA is TGTGCCAGCAGCCCCATATTCACAACTAATGAAAAG. Its protein is CASSPIFTTNEK. In full, the CDR3 reads CASSPIFTTNEKLFF.